This TCR beta chain came from a study of T cells in Graves' hyperthyroidism and ophthalmopathy. Amplification yielded TCR beta CDR3 regions, with RNA transcripts as the source. First-round RT-PCR of the TCR CDR3 relied on the HTBI primer set. Via MiXCR, TCRdb re-called the multiplex PCR reads, giving one row per CDR3 protein. The table records around 340,000 distinct CDR3 sequences, 15% to 20% of them present only once. The CDR3 consists of 16 residues. Trimming stripped 7 bases from V and 1 base from J, with 16 bases between. Sequenced material: blood. This TCR was recovered from a woman in her thirties or forties with Graves' ophthalmopathy. V gene TRBV12-3 or TRBV12-4 combines with J gene TRBJ2-2, with D perhaps TRBD1 (6 bases). The CDR3 DNA follows: TGTGCCAGCACGAGCGAGAAGACAGGGAACACCGGGGAGCTGTTTTTT. It specifies CASTSEKTGNTGELFF.